This entry lists 25 T cell receptor beta chains sequenced from one sample in a study of cytomegalovirus exposure and HLA in healthy donors. Vbeta (60) and Jbeta (13) primers were used in the PCR. The repertoire was sequenced with immunoSEQ multiplex PCR; TCRdb's copy has only in-frame clones and lacks some. The table shows about 120,000 clones, with roughly a tenth occurring only once. The sample was PBMCs. The origin of the receptors is a man between 25 and 39 years old in good health and CMV-seronegative.

This clone was detected a few times. The chain uses TRBV4-3 and TRBJ2-5; TRBD2 is a possible D gene (5 bases). V was clipped by 0 bases and J by 4 bases, with 9 bases between them. This CDR3 spans 14 amino acids. Germline CDR1 is LGHNA and CDR2 is YSLEER. The CDR3 DNA reads as TGCGCCAGCAGCCAAGATTTAGGGAGAGAGACCCAGTACTTC. This sequence encodes CASSQDLGRETQYF.

This clone was picked up a small number of times. The same CDR3 also results from other DNA sequences found in this sample. The rearrangement joins TRBV18 to TRBJ1-5; 7 bases map to TRBD1. V lost 3 bases, J lost 5 bases, and 1 base stayed unmatched. The CDR3 runs to 13 residues. The germline CDR1 and CDR2 sequences are KGHSH and LQKENI. CDR3 amino acids: CASSPTGDQPQHF. DNA of the CDR3: TGTGCCAGCTCACCCACAGGGGATCAGCCCCAGCATTTT. Looking up the rest from reference TRBV18 and TRBJ1-5 gives the full variable domain: NAGVMQNPRHLVRRRGQEARLRCSPMKGHSHVYWYRQLPEEGLKFMVYLQKENIIDESGMPKERFSAEFPKEGPSILRIQQVVRGDSAAYFCASSPTGDQPQHFGDGTRLSIL.

This chain joins TRBV9 and TRBJ1-3; D may be TRBD1 (5 bases). From germline, CDR1 is SGDLS and CDR2 YYNGEE. The CDR3 spans 16 residues. V lost 0 bases and J lost 4, with 14 bases in between. CDR3 sequence: CASSVGQSNRGNTIYF. DNA of the CDR3: TGTGCCAGCAGCGTAGGACAGTCGAATAGGGGAAACACCATATATTTT.

There are a few counts of this clone. The rearrangement uses TRBV30 and TRBJ1-5, with TRBD1 identical over 7 bases. Germline CDR1 and CDR2: GTSNPN and SVGIG (reference sequence). The CDR3 consists of 14 residues. With V trimmed by 2 bases and J by 6 bases, 7 bases remained unmatched. The CDR3 sequence is CAWSSGDSGQPQHF. CDR3 nucleotide sequence: TGTGCCTGGAGTTCAGGGGACAGCGGTCAGCCCCAGCATTTT.

The chain is built from TRBV6-1 and TRBJ1-5; TRBD1 agrees at 7 bases. The CDR3 totals 14 residues. With V trimmed by 8 bases and J by 5 bases, 9 bases remained unmatched. Germline CDR1 is MNHNS and CDR2 is SASEGT. This CDR3 reads CASGETRGHQPQHF. The CDR3 nucleotides read TGTGCCAGCGGGGAGACAAGGGGGCATCAGCCCCAGCATTTT.

V is TRBV7-8 and J is TRBJ1-4; TRBD1 is a possible D gene (5 bases). The CDR3 extends over 15 amino acids. Germline assignment: CDR1 SGHVS and CDR2 FQNEAQ. Trimming removed 1 base at V and 7 bases at J, with 13 bases between. The CDR3 nucleotides read TGTGCCAGCAGCTTAGGCGGGACCTCCGGTGAAAAACTGTTTTTT. It yields the protein CASSLGGTSGEKLFF.

The chain carries TRBV4-1 and TRBJ2-5; the D gene is possibly TRBD2 (7 bases). V dropped 5 bases and J dropped 11 bases, with 24 bases sitting between them. The CDR3 spans 15 residues. Germline loops: CDR1 MGHRA, CDR2 YSYEKL. The CDR3 region is CASSRSHEGGSEQYF. As DNA, the CDR3 is TGCGCCAGCAGCAGATCCCATGAGGGGGGGAGTGAGCAGTACTTC.

The chain couples TRBV30 to TRBJ2-7; 9 bases map to TRBD1. The CDR3 has 14 amino acids. Germline trimming cut 3 bases from V and 5 bases from J; bases unmatched to any gene: 8. The V gene's germline CDR1 is GTSNPN and CDR2 SVGIG (reference sequence). CDR3 DNA sequence: TGTGCCTGGAGCGCGGGACAGGGTGGGAACGAGCAGTACTTC. This sequence encodes CAWSAGQGGNEQYF.

In its sample, this clone was seen a few times. The rearrangement links TRBV15 to TRBJ2-7; 11 bases map to TRBD2. The CDR3 runs 14 residues. The V gene end was trimmed by 5 bases and the J gene end by 7 bases; junction bases not matched to a gene: 7. Germline values: CDR1 LNHNV, CDR2 YYDKDF (reference sequence). The DNA of the CDR3 is TGTGCCACCAGCCCCGAACTAGCGGGAGCTGAGCAGTACTTC. Translation gives CATSPELAGAEQYF. Together with reference TRBV15 and TRBJ2-7, the CDR3 gives the full variable domain: DAMVIQNPRYQVTQFGKPVTLSCSQTLNHNVMYWYQQKSSQAPKLLFHYYDKDFNNEADTPDNFQSRRPNTSFCFLDIRSPGLGDTAMYLCATSPELAGAEQYFGPGTRLTVT.

This CDR3 reads CASSSRGSGGNSQETQYF. CDR3 coding DNA: TGCGCCAGCAGCTCGCGGGGTAGCGGGGGAAATAGCCAAGAGACCCAGTACTTC. The rearrangement joins TRBV5-1 to TRBJ2-5; 9 nucleotides line up with TRBD2. The germline CDR1 and CDR2 sequences are SGHRS and YFSETQ. Trimming cost V 3 bases and J 1 base; bases outside gene matches: 13. This CDR3 region has 18 residues.

The chain is built from TRBV7-9 and TRBJ1-3; perhaps TRBD1 as D (6 bases). In germline, CDR1 is SEHNR, CDR2 FQNEAQ (reference sequence). V lost 5 bases to trimming and J lost 4 bases, with 18 bases between them. The CDR3 consists of 16 residues. CDR3 residues: CASSTHRAVGGNTIYF. CDR3 nucleotides: TGTGCCAGCAGCACCCACAGGGCGGTAGGGGGAAACACCATATATTTT.

This chain connects TRBV18 to TRBJ2-1, with 7 bases lining up with TRBD1. Germline V lookup: CDR1 KGHSH, CDR2 LQKENI. The CDR3 totals 15 residues. With 2 bases clipped from V and 2 bases from J, the junction kept 3 bases outside the gene matches. CDR3 sequence: CASSPGQDPYNEQFF. The CDR3, as DNA: TGTGCCAGCTCACCAGGACAGGACCCCTACAATGAGCAGTTCTTC.

This clone occurred a few times. This sequence joins TRBV19 and TRBJ2-5, with 11 bases aligning to TRBD2. The CDR3 contains 17 residues. Looked up from germline, CDR1 is LNHDA and CDR2 is SQIVND (reference sequence). V lost 3 bases, J lost 5 bases, and 11 bases stayed unmatched. Written as DNA, the CDR3 is TGTGCCAGTAGTATCCCCTTTGGGACTAGCGGCCGGGAGACCCAGTACTTC. Translated, it gives CASSIPFGTSGRETQYF.

The rearrangement uses TRBV11-3 and TRBJ2-2, with TRBD2 matching 9 bases. The CDR3 runs to 16 residues. The V segment lost 4 bases and the J segment 2 bases; nucleotides outside the gene matches: 5. The germline gives CDR1 SGHNT, CDR2 YENEEA. For the CDR3, the DNA is TGTGCCAGCAGCTCCGTAGCGGGGGTCAACACCGGGGAGCTGTTTTTT. This encodes CASSSVAGVNTGELFF.

The rearrangement links TRBV6-5 to TRBJ2-7; TRBD1 agrees at 7 bases. V lost 5 bases, J lost 1 base, and 5 bases stayed unmatched. CDR1 and CDR2 from the germline V gene are MNHEY and SVGAGI. The CDR3 covers 14 residues. DNA of the CDR3: TGTGCCAGCAGTAACCCGACAGGGTCCTACGAGCAGTACTTC. As protein: CASSNPTGSYEQYF.

This chain uses TRBV6-1 with TRBJ1-2, with D perhaps TRBD1 (5 bases). CDR1 and CDR2 from the germline V gene are MNHNS and SASEGT. The CDR3 extends over 13 amino acids. V was trimmed by 1 base and J by 8 bases, leaving 11 bases between them. DNA for the CDR3: TGTGCCAGCAGTGAAGACGGCAGGGTAGGCTACACCTTC. It is translated as CASSEDGRVGYTF.

This chain links TRBV5-5 with TRBJ2-3; D gene unclear. Germline-derived CDR1 and CDR2 are SGHKS and YYEKEE (reference sequence). The CDR3 covers 14 residues. V lost 2 bases and J 0 bases, leaving 7 bases between the germline ends. The CDR3: CASSLPVSTDTQYF. For the CDR3, the DNA is TGTGCCAGCAGCTTACCAGTGAGCACAGATACGCAGTATTTT.

The rearrangement uses TRBV6-6 and TRBJ1-6; possible D gene TRBD1, 6 bases. The CDR3 is 15 residues long. Germline-derived CDR1 and CDR2 are MNHNY and SVGAGI (reference sequence). Trimming removed 6 bases from V and 7 bases from J, with 16 bases in between. CDR3 loop: CASSRRQDQNSPLHF. CDR3 coding DNA: TGTGCCAGCAGCCGCAGACAGGACCAAAATTCACCCCTCCACTTT.

This clone was found a few times. The chain employs TRBV6-5 and TRBJ1-1; TRBD1 matches at 9 bases. Germline assignment: CDR1 MNHEY and CDR2 SVGAGI. The junction had 3 bases not matched to a gene; V was cut back by 4 bases and J by 6 bases. The CDR3 is 13 residues long. The CDR3 is CASSSWTGAEAFF. DNA of the CDR3: TGTGCCAGCAGTTCATGGACAGGGGCTGAAGCTTTCTTT.

This clone was counted only a few times. This chain uses TRBV7-2 with TRBJ2-3; no clear D. Per germline, CDR1 SGHTA and CDR2 FQGNSA. The CDR3 is 13 residues long. Deletions cut 5 bases from V and 5 bases from J, with 11 bases between. The CDR3 nucleotides read TGTGCCAGCAGCCCATCTTCAGGAGATACGCAGTATTTT. Amino acid sequence: CASSPSSGDTQYF.

The chain couples TRBV7-2 to TRBJ1-2; weak D call: TRBD1 (6 bases). CDR1 is SGHTA, CDR2 FQGNSA, per germline. The CDR3 consists of 18 residues. V lost 5 bases and J lost 0, with 22 bases in between. Written as DNA, the CDR3 is TGTGCCAGCAGCCCCCACCTTGGACAGACCCTAGCTAACTATGGCTACACCTTC. Translated: CASSPHLGQTLANYGYTF.

In its sample, this clone was seen a few times. This rearrangement joins TRBV30 to TRBJ2-7; 10 nucleotides align to TRBD1. The V segment lost 4 bases and the J segment 4 bases; nucleotides outside the gene matches: 7. CDR3 length: 14 residues. Germline CDR1 reads GTSNPN; CDR2 reads SVGIG (reference sequence). CDR3 residues: CAWTPGTGAYEQYF. In nucleotides, the CDR3 is TGTGCCTGGACTCCCGGGACAGGGGCTTACGAGCAGTACTTC.

The chain uses TRBV6-1 and TRBJ1-2; the match to TRBD1 covers 8 bases. Germline V CDR1 and CDR2: MNHNS, SASEGT. With 1 base clipped from V and 0 bases from J, the junction kept 1 base outside the gene matches. The CDR3 loop spans 15 amino acids. CDR3 residues: CASSEGTGPNYGYTF. The CDR3 DNA sequence: TGTGCCAGCAGTGAAGGGACAGGGCCTAACTATGGCTACACCTTC.

V usage is TRBV4-1 and J usage is TRBJ1-5; D is possibly TRBD1 (5 bases). The CDR3 has 15 amino acids. Germline assignment: CDR1 MGHRA and CDR2 YSYEKL. Trimming stripped 4 bases from V and 4 bases from J, with 14 bases between. The CDR3, as DNA: TGCGCCAGCAGCCGACTGTGGCAGGGTAATCAGCCCCAGCATTTT. Its translation is CASSRLWQGNQPQHF.

This chain joins TRBV5-1 and TRBJ2-5; 7 nucleotides line up with TRBD1. Trimming took 1 base from V and 5 from J; bases not matched to a gene: 8. Germline-derived CDR1 and CDR2 are SGHRS and YFSETQ. The CDR3 runs to 15 residues. The CDR3 loop is CASSLYLGGGETQYF. In nucleotides, the CDR3 is TGCGCCAGCAGCTTGTATTTAGGGGGCGGGGAGACCCAGTACTTC. The variable domain in full, with the rest retrieved from reference TRBV5-1 and TRBJ2-5, is KAGVTQTPRYLIKTRGQQVTLSCSPISGHRSVSWYQQTPGQGLQFLFEYFSETQRNKGNFPGRFSGRQFSNSRSEMNVSTLELGDSALYLCASSLYLGGGETQYFGPGTRLLVL.